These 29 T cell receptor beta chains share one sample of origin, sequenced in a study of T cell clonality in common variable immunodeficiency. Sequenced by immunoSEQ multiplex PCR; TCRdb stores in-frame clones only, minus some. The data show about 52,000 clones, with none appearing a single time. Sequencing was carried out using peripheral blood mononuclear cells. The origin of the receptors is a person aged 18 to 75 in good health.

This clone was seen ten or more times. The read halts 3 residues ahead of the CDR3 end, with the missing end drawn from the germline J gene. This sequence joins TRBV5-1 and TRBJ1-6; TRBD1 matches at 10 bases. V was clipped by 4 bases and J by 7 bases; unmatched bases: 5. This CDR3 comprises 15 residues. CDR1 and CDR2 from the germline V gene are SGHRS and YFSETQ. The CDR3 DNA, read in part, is TGCGCCAGCAGCAGGCTGGGACAGGGGAATTCACCC. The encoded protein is CASSRLGQGNSP. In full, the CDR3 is CASSRLGQGNSPLHF.

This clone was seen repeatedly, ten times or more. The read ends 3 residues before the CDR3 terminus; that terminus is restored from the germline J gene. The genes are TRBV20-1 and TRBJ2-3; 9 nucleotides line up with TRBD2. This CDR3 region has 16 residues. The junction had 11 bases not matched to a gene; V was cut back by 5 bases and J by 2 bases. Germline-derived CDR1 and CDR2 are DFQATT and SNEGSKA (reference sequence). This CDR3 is CSAGTLAGSTTDTQYF. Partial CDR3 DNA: TGCAGTGCTGGAACCCTAGCGGGATCAACCACAGATACG.

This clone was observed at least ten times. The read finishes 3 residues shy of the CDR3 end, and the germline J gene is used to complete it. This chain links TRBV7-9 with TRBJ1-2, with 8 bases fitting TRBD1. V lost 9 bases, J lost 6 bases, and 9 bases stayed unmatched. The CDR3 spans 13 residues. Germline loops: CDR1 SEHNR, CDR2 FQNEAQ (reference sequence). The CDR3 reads CASTRQGRNGYTF. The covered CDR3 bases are TGTGCCAGTACGCGACAGGGGAGGAATGGC.

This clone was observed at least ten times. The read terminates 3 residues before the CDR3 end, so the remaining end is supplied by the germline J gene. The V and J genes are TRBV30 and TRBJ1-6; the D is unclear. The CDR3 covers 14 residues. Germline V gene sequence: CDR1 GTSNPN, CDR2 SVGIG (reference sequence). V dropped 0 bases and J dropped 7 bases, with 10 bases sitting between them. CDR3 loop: CAWSVGYGNSPLHF. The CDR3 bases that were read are TGTGCCTGGAGTGTCGGGTACGGGAATTCACCC.

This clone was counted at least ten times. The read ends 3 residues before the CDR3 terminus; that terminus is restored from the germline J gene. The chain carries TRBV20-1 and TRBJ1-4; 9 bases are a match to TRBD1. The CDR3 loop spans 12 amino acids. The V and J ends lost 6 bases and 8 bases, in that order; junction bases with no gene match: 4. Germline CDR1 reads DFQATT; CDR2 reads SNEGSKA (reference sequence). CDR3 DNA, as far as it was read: TGCAGTGCCGGACAGGGGTCCGAAAAA. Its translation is CSAGQGSEK. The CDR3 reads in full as CSAGQGSEKLFF.

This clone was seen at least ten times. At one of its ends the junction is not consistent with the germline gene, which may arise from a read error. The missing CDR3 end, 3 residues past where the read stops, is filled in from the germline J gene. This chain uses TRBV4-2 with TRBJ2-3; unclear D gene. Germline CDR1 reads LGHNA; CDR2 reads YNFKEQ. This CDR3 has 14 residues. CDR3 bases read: TGCGCCAGCAGCCAAGATCCGGGCACAGATACG. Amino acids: CASSQDPGTDT. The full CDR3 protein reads CASSQDPGTDTQYF.

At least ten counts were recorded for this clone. The CDR3 loop reads CASSLGQGAYNEQFF. The covered CDR3 bases are TGCGCCAGCAGCTTGGGGCAGGGGGCTTACAATGAG. This chain connects TRBV5-1 to TRBJ2-1; the match to TRBD1 covers 8 bases. Read coverage stops 3 residues before the CDR3 terminus; the germline J gene supplies the remainder. This CDR3 spans 15 amino acids. Germline-derived CDR1 and CDR2 are SGHRS and YFSETQ. J lost 4 bases, V lost 0 bases, and 3 bases had no gene match.

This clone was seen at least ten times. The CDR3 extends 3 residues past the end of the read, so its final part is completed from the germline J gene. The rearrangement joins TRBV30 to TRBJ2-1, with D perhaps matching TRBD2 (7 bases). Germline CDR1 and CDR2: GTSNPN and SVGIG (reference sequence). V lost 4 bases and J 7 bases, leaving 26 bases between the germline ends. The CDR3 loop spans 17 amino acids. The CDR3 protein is CAWNPGGAGAARNEQFF. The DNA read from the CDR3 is TGTGCCTGGAACCCGGGGGGCGCGGGAGCAGCGAGGAATGAG.

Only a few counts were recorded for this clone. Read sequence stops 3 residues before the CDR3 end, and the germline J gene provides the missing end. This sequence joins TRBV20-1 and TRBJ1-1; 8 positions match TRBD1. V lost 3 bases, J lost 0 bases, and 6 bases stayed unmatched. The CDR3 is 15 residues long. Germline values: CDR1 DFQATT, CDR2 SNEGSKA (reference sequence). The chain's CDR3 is CSARGPGGLNTEAFF. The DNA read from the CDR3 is TGCAGTGCTAGGGGGCCAGGGGGCTTGAACACTGAA.

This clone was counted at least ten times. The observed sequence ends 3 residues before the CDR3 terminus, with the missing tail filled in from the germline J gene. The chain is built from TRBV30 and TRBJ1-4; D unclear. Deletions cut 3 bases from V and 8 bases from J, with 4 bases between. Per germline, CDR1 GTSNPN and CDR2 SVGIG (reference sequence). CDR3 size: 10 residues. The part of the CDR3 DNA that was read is TGTGCCTGGAGCCAGGAAAAA. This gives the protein CAWSQEK. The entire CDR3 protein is CAWSQEKLFF.

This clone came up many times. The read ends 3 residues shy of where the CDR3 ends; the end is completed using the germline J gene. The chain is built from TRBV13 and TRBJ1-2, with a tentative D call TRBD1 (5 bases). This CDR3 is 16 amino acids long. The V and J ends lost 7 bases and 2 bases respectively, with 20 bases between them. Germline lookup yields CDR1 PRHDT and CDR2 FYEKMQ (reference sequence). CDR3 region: CASTRSRQRENYGYTF. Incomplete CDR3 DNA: TGTGCCAGCACCCGATCCCGACAGAGAGAAAACTATGGC.

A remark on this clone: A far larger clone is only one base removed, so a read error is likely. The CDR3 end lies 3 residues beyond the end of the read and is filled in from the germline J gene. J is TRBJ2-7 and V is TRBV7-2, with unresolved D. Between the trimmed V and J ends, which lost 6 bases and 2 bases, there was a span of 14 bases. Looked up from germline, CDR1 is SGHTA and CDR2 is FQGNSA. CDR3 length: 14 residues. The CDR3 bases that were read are TGTGCCAGCAGAAGAAACAGATTGCCCTACGAG. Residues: CASRRNRLPYE. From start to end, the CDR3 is CASRRNRLPYEQYF.

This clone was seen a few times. CDR3 residues: CASSLGQGIGETQYF. The DNA read from the CDR3 is TGTGCCAGCAGTCTGGGACAGGGAATTGGAGAGACG. V gene TRBV2 combines with J gene TRBJ2-3, with 9 positions matching TRBD1. Read sequence stops 3 residues before the CDR3 end, and the germline J gene provides the missing end. CDR1 and CDR2 from the germline V gene are SNHLY and FYNNEI. The CDR3 length is 15 residues.

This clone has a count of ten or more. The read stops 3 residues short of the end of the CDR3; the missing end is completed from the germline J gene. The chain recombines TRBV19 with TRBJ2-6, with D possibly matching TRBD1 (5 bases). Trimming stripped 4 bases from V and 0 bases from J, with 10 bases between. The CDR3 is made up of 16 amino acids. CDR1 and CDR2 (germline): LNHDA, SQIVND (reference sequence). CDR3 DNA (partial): TGTGCCAGTAGTAGGATAACAGGCTCTGGGGCCAACGTC. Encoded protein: CASSRITGSGANV. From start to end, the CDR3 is CASSRITGSGANVLTF.

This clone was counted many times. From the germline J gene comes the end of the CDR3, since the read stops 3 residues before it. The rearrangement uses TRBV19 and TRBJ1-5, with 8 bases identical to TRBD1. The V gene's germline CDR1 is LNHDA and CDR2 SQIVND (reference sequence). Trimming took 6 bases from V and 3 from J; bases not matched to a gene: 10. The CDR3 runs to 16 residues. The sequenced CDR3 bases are TGTGCCAGTAGATCTAACGGACAGGGCAACAATCAGCCC. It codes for CASRSNGQGNNQP. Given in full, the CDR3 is CASRSNGQGNNQPQHF. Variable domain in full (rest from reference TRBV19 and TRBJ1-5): DGGITQSPKYLFRKEGQNVTLSCEQNLNHDAMYWYRQDPGQGLRLIYYSQIVNDFQKGDIAEGYSVSREKKESFPLTVTSAQKNPTAFYLCASRSNGQGNNQPQHFGDGTRLSIL.

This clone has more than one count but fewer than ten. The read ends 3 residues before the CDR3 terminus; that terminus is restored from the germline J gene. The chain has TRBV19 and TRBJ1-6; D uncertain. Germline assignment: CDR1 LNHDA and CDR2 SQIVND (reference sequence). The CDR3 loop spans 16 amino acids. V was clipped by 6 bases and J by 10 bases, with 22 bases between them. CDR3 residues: CASRVWRAPEASPLHF. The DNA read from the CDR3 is TGTGCCAGTAGAGTCTGGCGGGCTCCCGAGGCCTCACCC.

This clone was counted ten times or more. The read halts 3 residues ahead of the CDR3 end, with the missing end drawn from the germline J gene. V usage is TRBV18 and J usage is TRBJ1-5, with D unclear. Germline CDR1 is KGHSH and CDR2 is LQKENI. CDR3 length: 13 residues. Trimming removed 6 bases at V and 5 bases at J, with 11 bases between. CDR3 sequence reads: CASSWRADQPQHF. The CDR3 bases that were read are TGTGCCAGCTCCTGGAGGGCAGATCAGCCC. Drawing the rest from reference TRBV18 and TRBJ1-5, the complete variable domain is NAGVMQNPRHLVRRRGQEARLRCSPMKGHSHVYWYRQLPEEGLKFMVYLQKENIIDESGMPKERFSAEFPKEGPSILRIQQVVRGDSAAYFCASSWRADQPQHFGDGTRLSIL.

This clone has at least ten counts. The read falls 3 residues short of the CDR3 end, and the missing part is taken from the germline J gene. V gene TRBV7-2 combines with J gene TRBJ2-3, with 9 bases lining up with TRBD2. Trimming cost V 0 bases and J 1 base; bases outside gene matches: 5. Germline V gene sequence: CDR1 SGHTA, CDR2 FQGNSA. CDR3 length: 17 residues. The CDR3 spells CASSLANSGGGTDTQYF. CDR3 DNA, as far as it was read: TGTGCCAGCAGCTTAGCAAATAGCGGGGGAGGCACAGATACG. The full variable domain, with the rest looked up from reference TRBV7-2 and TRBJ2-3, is GAGVSQSPSNKVTEKGKDVELRCDPISGHTALYWYRQSLGQGLEFLIYFQGNSAPDKSGLPSDRFSAERTGGSVSTLTIQRTQQEDSAVYLCASSLANSGGGTDTQYFGPGTRLTVL.

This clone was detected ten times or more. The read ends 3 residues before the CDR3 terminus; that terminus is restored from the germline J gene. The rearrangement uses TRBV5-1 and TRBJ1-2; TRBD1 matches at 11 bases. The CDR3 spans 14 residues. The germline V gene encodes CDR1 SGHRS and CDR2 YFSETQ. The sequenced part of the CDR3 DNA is TGCGCCAGCAGCCGGGACAGGGGGGATGAGGGC. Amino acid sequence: CASSRDRGDEG. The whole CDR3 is CASSRDRGDEGYTF.

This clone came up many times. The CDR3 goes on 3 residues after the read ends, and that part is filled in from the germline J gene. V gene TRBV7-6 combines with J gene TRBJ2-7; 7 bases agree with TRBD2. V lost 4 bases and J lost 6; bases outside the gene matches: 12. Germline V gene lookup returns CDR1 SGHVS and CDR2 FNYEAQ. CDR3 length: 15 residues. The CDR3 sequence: CASSSVGEGRSEQYF. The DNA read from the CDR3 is TGTGCCAGCAGCTCTGTCGGGGAGGGCCGGAGCGAG.

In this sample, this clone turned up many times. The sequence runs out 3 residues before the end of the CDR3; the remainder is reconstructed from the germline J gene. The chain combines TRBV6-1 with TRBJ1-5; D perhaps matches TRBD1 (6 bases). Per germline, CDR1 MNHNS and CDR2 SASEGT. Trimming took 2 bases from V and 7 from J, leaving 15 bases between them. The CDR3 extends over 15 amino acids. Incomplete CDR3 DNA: TGTGCCAGCAGTGAACTCGGGGGGGCCCGCCAGCCC. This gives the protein CASSELGGARQP. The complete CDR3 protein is CASSELGGARQPQHF.

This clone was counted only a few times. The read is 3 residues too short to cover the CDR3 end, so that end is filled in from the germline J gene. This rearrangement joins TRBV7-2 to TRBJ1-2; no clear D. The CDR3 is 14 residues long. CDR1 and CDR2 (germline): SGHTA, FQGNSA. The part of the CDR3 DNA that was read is TGTGCCAGCCGGACTAGCGGGAGGTTCAATGAC. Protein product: CASRTSGRFND. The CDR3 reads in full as CASRTSGRFNDYTF.

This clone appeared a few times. The CDR3 sequence: CASSRDRATNEKLFF. The part of the CDR3 DNA that was read is TGTGCCAGCAGTCGGGACAGGGCAACTAATGAAAAG. V is TRBV2 and J is TRBJ2-2, with 9 bases that match TRBD1. The read ends 3 residues before the CDR3 terminus; that terminus is restored from the germline J gene. Germline values: CDR1 SNHLY, CDR2 FYNNEI. The CDR3 loop spans 15 amino acids.

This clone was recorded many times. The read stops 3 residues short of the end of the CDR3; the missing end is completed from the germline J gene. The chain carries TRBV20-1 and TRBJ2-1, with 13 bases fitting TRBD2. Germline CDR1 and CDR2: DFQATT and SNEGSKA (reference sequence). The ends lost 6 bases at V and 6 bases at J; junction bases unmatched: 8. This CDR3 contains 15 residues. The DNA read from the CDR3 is TGCAGTGCCTCCCGGACTAGCGGGAGCCGCAATGAG. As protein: CSASRTSGSRNE. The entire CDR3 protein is CSASRTSGSRNEQFF.

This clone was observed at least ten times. The CDR3 here is CASSEEDTPNQPQHF. CDR3 DNA (partial): TGTGCCAGCAGTGAAGAGGACACCCCCAATCAGCCC. The chain recombines TRBV2 with TRBJ1-5, with D perhaps TRBD1 (5 bases). The read ends 3 residues early relative to the CDR3; the germline J gene fills the gap. The CDR3 length is 15 residues. V lost 1 base and J 3 bases, leaving 10 bases between the germline ends. Germline V lookup: CDR1 SNHLY, CDR2 FYNNEI.

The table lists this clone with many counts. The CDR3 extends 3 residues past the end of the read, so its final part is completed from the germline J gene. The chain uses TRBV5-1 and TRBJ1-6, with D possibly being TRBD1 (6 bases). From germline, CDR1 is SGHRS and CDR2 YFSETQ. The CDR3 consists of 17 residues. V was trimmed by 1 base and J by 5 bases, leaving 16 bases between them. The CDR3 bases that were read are TGCGCCAGCAGCTTGTCAGTCGCGGGACAAGATAATTCACCC. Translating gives CASSLSVAGQDNSP. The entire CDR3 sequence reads CASSLSVAGQDNSPLHF.

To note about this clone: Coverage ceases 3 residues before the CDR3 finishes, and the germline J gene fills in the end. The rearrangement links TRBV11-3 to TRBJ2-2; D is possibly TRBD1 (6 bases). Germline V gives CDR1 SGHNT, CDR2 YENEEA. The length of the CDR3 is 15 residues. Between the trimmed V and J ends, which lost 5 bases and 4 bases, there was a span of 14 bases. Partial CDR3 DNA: TGTGCCAGCAGCGAAGGACAGCGTAGCACCGGGGAG. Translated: CASSEGQRSTGE. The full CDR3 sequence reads CASSEGQRSTGELFF.

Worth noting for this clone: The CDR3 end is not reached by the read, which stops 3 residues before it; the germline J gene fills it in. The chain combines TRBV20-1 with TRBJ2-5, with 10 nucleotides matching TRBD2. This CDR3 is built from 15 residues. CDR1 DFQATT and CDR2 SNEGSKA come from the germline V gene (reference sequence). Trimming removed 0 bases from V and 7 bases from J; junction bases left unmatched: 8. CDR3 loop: CSARDASGGPGTQYF. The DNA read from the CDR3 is TGCAGTGCTAGAGATGCTAGCGGGGGCCCGGGGACC.

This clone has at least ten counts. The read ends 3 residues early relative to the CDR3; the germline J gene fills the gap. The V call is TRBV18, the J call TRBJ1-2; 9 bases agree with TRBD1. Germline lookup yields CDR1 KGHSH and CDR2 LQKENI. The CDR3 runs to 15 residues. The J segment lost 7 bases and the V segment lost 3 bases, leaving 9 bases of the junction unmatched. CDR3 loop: CASSPADRGRRGYTF. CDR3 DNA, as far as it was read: TGTGCCAGCTCACCGGCGGACAGGGGAAGACGTGGC.